This T cell receptor (beta chain) was captured by sequencing in a study of T cells in tumors after PD-1 blockade. Study in general: On average, tumor samples gave around 25,000 TCR templates and approximately 6,100 unique clonotypes.

Overall study findings and caveats: Some novel exhausted tumor clones appeared in pre-treatment blood, suggesting peripheral recruitment.

Data came from immunoSEQ multiplex PCR; TCRdb stores just in-frame clones and leaves some out. This sample has approximately 3,800 clones, with about 60% found just once. A remark on this clone: Its antigen is currently unknown.

The receptor's source is a human donor with cutaneous squamous cell carcinoma. Specimen: tumor tissue, collected after anti-PD-1 treatment.

CDR3 in DNA: TGTGCCAGCAGCCGAACGAAGAATGAGCAGTTCTTC. Its protein is CASSRTKNEQFF. The chain joins TRBV7-9 to TRBJ2-1, with no clear D. The ends were cut back, 5 bases at V and 7 bases at J, with 9 bases in the middle. Germline loops: CDR1 SEHNR, CDR2 FQNEAQ (reference sequence). The CDR3 consists of 12 residues.